Listed below are T cell receptor beta chains from one sample, sequenced in a study of T cell responses to AZD1222 COVID-19 vaccine. Clones were read by immunoSEQ multiplex PCR, and TCRdb kept only the in-frame ones, dropping some. The table shows fewer than 120,000 clones, with roughly 90% occurring only once. This specimen consisted of peripheral blood, obtained 28 days after the second AZD1222 dose. Source of these receptors: an adult who received the AZD1222 COVID-19 vaccine. CDR3s include the opening cysteine and the closing phenylalanine or tryptophan.

v_gene,len,j_gene,CDR3aa
TRBV19,15,TRBJ1-1,CASSIDRGRDTEAFF
TRBV19,13,TRBJ2-2,CASSMVEAGELFF
TRBV19,13,TRBJ2-3,CASREIDTDTQYF
TRBV24-1,17,TRBJ2-7,CATSDKHRDRGPYEQYF
TRBV2,15,TRBJ1-5,CASSARTLSNQPQHF
TRBV7-9,14,TRBJ2-1,CASSLASAQDSQFF
TRBV20-1,12,TRBJ2-7,CSASKGAYEQYF
TRBV13,16,TRBJ2-3,CASSLSLAGITDTQYF
TRBV30,17,TRBJ1-4,CAWSVPLGGAAGEKLFF
TRBV19,14,TRBJ2-7,CASSSADTTYEQYF
TRBV5-1,15,TRBJ1-1,CASSWGTGTNTEAFF
TRBV7-9,15,TRBJ1-3,CASSYVRGDGNTIYF
TRBV27,15,TRBJ2-1,CASIPRASGEFVLFF
TRBV27,15,TRBJ2-2,CASTLGLAGTGELFF
TRBV7-2,14,TRBJ1-1,CASSSTQGNTEAFF
TRBV2,13,TRBJ2-7,CASGRGPTYEQYF
TRBV5-1,16,TRBJ2-7,CASSLGRTVLSYEQYF
TRBV4-3,13,TRBJ2-2,CASSFGRIGELFF
TRBV18,14,TRBJ1-3,CASSPGVSGNTIYF
TRBV6-4,14,TRBJ2-5,CASSVEGRKETQYF
TRBV12-5,15,TRBJ1-1,CASGLVFGGTTEAFF
TRBV28,13,TRBJ2-5,CASSLSSLGTQYF
TRBV2,17,TRBJ2-2,CASSADPPGKLVGELFF
TRBV18,15,TRBJ1-6,CASSITGDSNSPLHF
TRBV18,15,TRBJ2-5,CASSPSPGDGETQYF
TRBV19,12,TRBJ1-1,CASSNFEVEAFF
TRBV19,17,TRBJ1-4,CASSMFQGGTANEKLFF
TRBV6-4,10,TRBJ1-6,CAGGNSPLHF
TRBV4-3,13,TRBJ2-3,CASSQGQGDTQYF
TRBV29-1,15,TRBJ2-3,CSVDRPAGGVDTQYF
TRBV5-1,14,TRBJ2-1,CASSLFGGHNEQFF
TRBV10-1,14,TRBJ2-1,CARRTSGRDNEQFF
TRBV20-1,11,TRBJ2-1,CSRTSVNEQFF
TRBV10-1,13,TRBJ2-7,CASSESREDEQYF
TRBV7-2,13,TRBJ2-1,CASSWTEYNEQFF
TRBV2,15,TRBJ1-4,CASKDRGLANEKLFF
TRBV19,14,TRBJ2-7,CASSSGQGPYEQYF
TRBV7-8,14,TRBJ1-6,CASRATAYNSPLHF
TRBV15,15,TRBJ2-7,CATTNPQGGSDEQYF
TRBV21-1,14,TRBJ1-4,CASSNERGNEKLFF
TRBV7-2,14,TRBJ2-7,CASSSRTYTYEQYF
TRBV14,17,TRBJ2-5,CASSQDRGRWYQETQYF
TRBV4-3,15,TRBJ2-7,CASSQGSRDSYEQYF
TRBV18,16,TRBJ1-3,CASSPTSAVGGNTIYF
TRBV29-1,13,TRBJ2-7,CSVEAGQGAEQYF
TRBV19,13,TRBJ2-7,CASSIQGPYEQYF
TRBV7-9,15,TRBJ1-2,CASSLRDRGVYGYTF
TRBV5-6,11,TRBJ1-2,CASSLVGGYTF